This is a list of T cell receptor beta chains from one sample in a study of T cell responses to AZD1222 COVID-19 vaccine. Clones were read by immunoSEQ multiplex PCR, and TCRdb kept only the in-frame ones, dropping some. There are 200,000 to 250,000 clones in the sample; roughly 94% occur only once, and 1.7% lies in the top ten. Here the sequenced sample was peripheral blood, taken 28 days after the second dose of the MenACWY control vaccine. These receptors originate from an adult who received the MenACWY meningococcal vaccine as a control. CDR3s include the opening cysteine and the closing phenylalanine or tryptophan. Fields, in order: V gene, D gene, clone size, CDR3 protein. D genes are given only for firm matches. A clone size is listed for some rows: how often the clone was seen (once, few, many), or a class if it is expanded.

>TRBV28|NA|NA
CASSLAGTLLYEQYF
>TRBV5-4|NA|NA
CASSLGGDGGYEQYF
>TRBV9|NA|NA
CASSVVGSGKDIQYF
>TRBV27|NA|NA
CASSMTADYEQYF
>TRBV5-6|NA|NA
CASSLRAGEAFF
>TRBV24-1|TRBD1|NA
CATSDLSGQGQETQYF
>TRBV12-3/TRBV12-4|NA|once
CASRLGGNEAFF
>TRBV5-4|TRBD1|NA
CASSLGGQVYSPLHF
>TRBV9|TRBD2|once
CASSVSGGPSTDTQYF
>TRBV28|TRBD2|NA
CASSLGLAGGNEQFF
>TRBV10-3|NA|NA
CAIGRPAEYEQYF
>TRBV6-2/TRBV6-3|NA|NA
CASSYGRGSGANVLTF
>TRBV27|TRBD1|once
CASRTSGGASYGYTF
>TRBV27|NA|NA
CASSLSSTSFNSPLHF
>TRBV2|TRBD1|NA
CASRGQGISYEQYF
>TRBV27|TRBD1|NA
CASSAGTGIGGYTF
>TRBV13|TRBD1|once
CASSFGQGGSEAFF
>TRBV11-1|NA|NA
CASSLPQGEAFF
>TRBV30|TRBD1|NA
CAWRVGTGGNQPQHF
>TRBV3-1/TRBV3-2|TRBD1|NA
CASSRGQTLSSYEQYF
>TRBV11-1|NA|NA
CASSQQTGIGDNEQFF
>TRBV5-5|NA|NA
CASSLDGGFSYEQYF
>TRBV4-2|NA|NA
CASSQEPGGSAPLHF
>TRBV4-1|NA|NA
CASSPLSGNTIYF
>TRBV19|NA|NA
CASKLDGGGQPQHF
>TRBV4-2|TRBD1|NA
CASSQVSTGAGATNEKLFF
>TRBV19|NA|NA
CASSIFRGDYGYTF
>TRBV9|TRBD1|NA
CASSVGQGGGSSNQPQHF
>TRBV28|NA|NA
CASSIRPLGPVYNEQFF
>TRBV14|NA|NA
CASSGGGTNNSPLHF
>TRBV13|TRBD2|NA
CASGTSGTYEQYF
>TRBV3-1/TRBV3-2|TRBD1|once
CASSTQGALSPLHF
>TRBV29-1|TRBD1|NA
CSAARQGHEQYF
>TRBV23-1|NA|NA
CASSHRNPTGRGCEQFF
>TRBV28|NA|NA
CASSSSVQETQYF
>TRBV5-4|NA|NA
CASSSETFGEQYF
>TRBV23-1|TRBD1|NA
CASSQSILGTGTNTGELFF
>TRBV23-1|TRBD1|NA
CASSEHRGSNQPQHF
>TRBV7-2|NA|NA
CASSLSPSSMETRYF
>TRBV2|TRBD1|NA
CASTDTGVSGNTIYF
>TRBV4-1|TRBD1|NA
CASSRGQGEVYEQYF
>TRBV19|TRBD1|NA
CASSTAGGSPLHF
>TRBV5-1|NA|few
CASSLEGSDHEQYF
>TRBV19|NA|once
CASSARDTGTGELFF
>TRBV5-1|TRBD1|NA
CASSLGDREVPGTNTEAFF
>TRBV6-5|TRBD2|NA
CASSLGTSGTDTQYF